Listed here are 19 T cell receptor beta chains from one sample, sequenced in a study of identifying expanded T cells in peripheral blood. Repertoires were generated with immunoSEQ multiplex PCR, while TCRdb's copy carries only in-frame clones and drops some. The sample has roughly 100,000 clones, approximately 90% seen once. Sequencing input: blood. These receptor sequences come from a person aged 18-70 years in good health.

The chain employs TRBV29-1 and TRBJ2-1; D ambiguous. V lost 0 bases and J lost 6, with 9 bases in between. This CDR3 has 13 amino acids. Germline CDR1 SQVTM, CDR2 ANQGSEA. The CDR3 coding sequence is TGCAGCGTTGAAGATTACCGTTTCAATGAGCAGTTCTTC. Its translation is CSVEDYRFNEQFF.

The rearrangement links TRBV4-2 to TRBJ2-7; 11 bases fit TRBD2. From germline, CDR1 is LGHNA and CDR2 YNFKEQ. Losses at the gene ends were 1 base for V and 4 bases for J; bases not matched to a gene: 6. The CDR3 contains 16 residues. This CDR3 reads CASSQGLAGLTYEQYF. For the CDR3, the DNA is TGTGCCAGCAGCCAAGGACTAGCGGGGCTTACATACGAGCAGTACTTC.

The chain combines TRBV10-2 with TRBJ2-1, with 10 bases identical to TRBD1. The CDR3 is 15 residues long. Germline V gives CDR1 WSHSY, CDR2 SAAADI. V lost 8 bases to trimming and J lost 4 bases; unmatched junction nucleotides: 8. This CDR3 is CASSSGTGAYNEQFF. For the CDR3, the DNA is TGCGCCAGCTCTTCCGGGACAGGGGCTTACAATGAGCAGTTCTTC.

This clone was seen more than once but under ten times. The CDR3, as DNA: TGTGCCAGCAGTTCCCCTGTACAGTACACCGGGGAGCTGTTTTTT. Translated: CASSSPVQYTGELFF. The chain links TRBV28 to TRBJ2-2; D gene unclear. The V end was cut by 4 bases, the J end by 3 bases, with 12 bases between. The length of the CDR3 is 15 residues. Germline V lookup: CDR1 MDHEN, CDR2 SYDVKM.

The chain uses TRBV12-5 and TRBJ1-4, with a possible D match to TRBD1 (6 bases). V was pared by 5 bases and J by 10 bases, with 17 bases between. Germline lookup yields CDR1 LGHNT and CDR2 FRNRAP. The CDR3 covers 14 residues. The CDR3: CASGRGARFGKLFF. DNA of the CDR3: TGTGCTAGTGGTCGGGGGGCGCGATTCGGAAAACTGTTTTTT.

A single count supports this clone. The chain combines TRBV5-4 with TRBJ1-2; D gene uncertain. The CDR3 is 15 residues long. Germline CDR1 is SGHNT and CDR2 is YYREEE (reference sequence). V gave up 4 bases and J gave up 2 bases, with 15 bases separating them. In DNA form, the CDR3 reads TGTGCCAGCAGCCGCAAGGACTGGGGAAACTATGGCTACACCTTC. It specifies CASSRKDWGNYGYTF.

V gene TRBV6-5 combines with J gene TRBJ2-7; no definite D call. With 6 bases removed from V and 2 bases from J, the gap between germline ends came to 14 bases. Germline values: CDR1 MNHEY, CDR2 SVGAGI. The CDR3 extends over 14 amino acids. CDR3 sequence: CASSRSFSAYEQYF. The CDR3 DNA reads as TGTGCCAGCAGCCGCTCTTTCAGTGCCTACGAGCAGTACTTC.

This clone turned up a few times. The rearrangement uses TRBV18 and TRBJ1-5, with TRBD1 matching 7 bases. The junction had 5 bases not matched to a gene; V was cut back by 5 bases and J by 4 bases. CDR3 length: 14 amino acids. Per germline, CDR1 KGHSH and CDR2 LQKENI. CDR3 DNA sequence: TGTGCCAGCTCAATGGGGACAGCGAATCAGCCCCAGCATTTT. Encoded protein: CASSMGTANQPQHF.

V usage is TRBV6-5 and J usage is TRBJ1-1; perhaps TRBD1 as D (6 bases). With 5 bases removed from V and 1 base from J, the gap between germline ends came to 11 bases. Germline V gives CDR1 MNHEY, CDR2 SVGAGI. The CDR3 contains 14 residues. The CDR3 DNA is TGTGCCAGCAGTGCGGCGACAGGGAACACTGAAGCTTTCTTT. The encoded protein is CASSAATGNTEAFF.

In this sample, this clone turned up once. Here the CDR3 DNA reads TGCGCCAGCAGCCAAGACCGCAAGGATACGCAGTATTTT. Amino acid sequence: CASSQDRKDTQYF. The chain employs TRBV4-3 and TRBJ2-3, with D unclear. The CDR3 is made up of 13 amino acids. The germline CDR1 and CDR2 sequences are LGHNA and YSLEER. V was pared by 0 bases and J by 6 bases, with 7 bases between.

This clone has only a few counts. The chain recombines TRBV6-5 with TRBJ1-1; no firm D call. The CDR3 loop spans 13 amino acids. The V gene lost 0 bases and the J gene lost 10 bases, with 12 bases spanning the gap. Germline V gene sequence: CDR1 MNHEY, CDR2 SVGAGI. CDR3 residues: CASSYSKKDRAFF. CDR3 DNA sequence: TGTGCCAGCAGTTACTCGAAAAAGGACCGAGCTTTCTTT.

The chain combines TRBV7-6 with TRBJ1-6; 9 nucleotides match TRBD1. CDR3 length: 16 amino acids. Per the germline V gene, CDR1 is SGHVS and CDR2 is FNYEAQ. Trimming cost V 5 bases and J 9 bases; bases outside gene matches: 11. CDR3 sequence reads: CASSRTPGQGISPLHF. CDR3 sequence (DNA): TGTGCCAGCAGCCGAACTCCGGGACAGGGAATTTCACCCCTCCACTTT. The full variable domain, in which reference TRBV7-6 and TRBJ1-6 provide the parts outside the CDR3, is GAGVSQSPRYKVTKRGQDVALRCDPISGHVSLYWYRQALGQGPEFLTYFNYEAQQDKSGLPNDRFSAERPEGSISTLTIQRTEQRDSAMYRCASSRTPGQGISPLHFGNGTRLTVT.

For the CDR3, the DNA is TGTGCCATCAGTGAGATCGAAAGGGCGGACACTGAAGCTTTCTTT. It specifies CAISEIERADTEAFF. The rearrangement joins TRBV10-3 to TRBJ1-1; D gene ambiguous. Germline-derived CDR1 and CDR2 are ENHRY and SYGVKD. V was trimmed by 2 bases and J by 3 bases, leaving 13 bases between them. The length of the CDR3 is 15 residues.

The V and J genes are TRBV19 and TRBJ1-1; no clear D gene. The germline gives CDR1 LNHDA, CDR2 SQIVND (reference sequence). Trimming stripped 6 bases from V and 1 base from J, with 12 bases between. There are 14 residues in the CDR3. The CDR3 protein is CASSVGLGNTEAFF. The CDR3 region has the DNA TGTGCCAGTAGCGTCGGGCTGGGGAACACTGAAGCTTTCTTT.

The chain uses TRBV7-9 and TRBJ2-3, with TRBD2 identical over 9 bases. The CDR3 is 16 amino acids. Looked up from germline, CDR1 is SEHNR and CDR2 is FQNEAQ (reference sequence). The ends lost 4 bases at V and 0 bases at J; junction bases unmatched: 5. CDR3 bases: TGTGCCAGCAGCTCCGGGACTAGCTTAAGCACAGATACGCAGTATTTT. Its protein product is CASSSGTSLSTDTQYF.

The chain joins TRBV4-2 to TRBJ2-2, with TRBD1 matching 9 bases. V lost 3 bases, J lost 5 bases, and 7 bases stayed unmatched. CDR3 length: 16 amino acids. Germline CDR1 reads LGHNA; CDR2 reads YNFKEQ. CDR3 sequence reads: CASSQFGQGKTGELFF. The CDR3 DNA is TGTGCCAGCAGCCAGTTTGGACAGGGGAAAACCGGGGAGCTGTTTTTT.

The chain carries TRBV27 and TRBJ2-7, with D perhaps TRBD2 (5 bases). Germline-derived CDR1 and CDR2 are MNHEY and SMNVEV (reference sequence). This CDR3 contains 15 residues. The ends were cut back, 3 bases at V and 2 bases at J, with 14 bases in the middle. In DNA form, the CDR3 reads TGTGCCAGCAGTTTCCACTCGGACGGGACCTACGAGCAGTACTTC. It encodes CASSFHSDGTYEQYF.

The CDR3 DNA is TGTGCCAGCACTTATAGCAATCAGCCCCAGCATTTT. Its protein product is CASTYSNQPQHF. This sequence joins TRBV2 and TRBJ1-5; unclear D gene. From germline, CDR1 is SNHLY and CDR2 FYNNEI. Trimming shortened V by 7 bases and J by 0 bases, and 4 bases separated the two germline ends. This CDR3 contains 12 residues.

This clone was seen a single time. The V call is TRBV7-8, the J call TRBJ1-2; no firm D call. The CDR3 is 15 residues long. Trimming shortened V by 1 base and J by 0 bases, and 9 bases separated the two germline ends. Germline CDR1 is SGHVS and CDR2 is FQNEAQ. The CDR3 loop is CASSLGRGANYGYTF. CDR3 nucleotides: TGTGCCAGCAGCTTAGGGCGCGGAGCTAACTATGGCTACACCTTC.